Below, one T cell receptor (beta chain) is given with its context. Antigen: not known. The sample is drawn from a study of beta chain features in type 1 diabetes. Findings and limits, study-wide: There was no resolution here of whether HLA type influences TCRB rearrangement.

V was clipped by 0 bases and J by 4 bases, with 13 bases between them. Germline assignment: CDR1 SGHAT and CDR2 FQNNGV. The CDR3 totals 15 residues. The investigators reverse transcribed all of the isolated RNA, so they sequenced expressed TCRB transcripts. Sequencing used immunoSEQ multiplex PCR; TCRdb keeps in-frame clones, though not all of them. Seen here are fewer than 900,000 clones, 15% to 20% observed once, and the top ten hold around 0.02%. V is TRBV11-2 and J is TRBJ2-7, with D maybe TRBD1 (6 bases). The TCR sequence derives from a woman aged 18-29 years in good health. The sample taken for sequencing was naive CD4+ T cells from blood. This chain's CDR3 is CASSLEVGAPYEQYF. DNA of the CDR3: TGTGCCAGCAGCTTAGAAGTGGGGGCCCCTTACGAGCAGTACTTC.